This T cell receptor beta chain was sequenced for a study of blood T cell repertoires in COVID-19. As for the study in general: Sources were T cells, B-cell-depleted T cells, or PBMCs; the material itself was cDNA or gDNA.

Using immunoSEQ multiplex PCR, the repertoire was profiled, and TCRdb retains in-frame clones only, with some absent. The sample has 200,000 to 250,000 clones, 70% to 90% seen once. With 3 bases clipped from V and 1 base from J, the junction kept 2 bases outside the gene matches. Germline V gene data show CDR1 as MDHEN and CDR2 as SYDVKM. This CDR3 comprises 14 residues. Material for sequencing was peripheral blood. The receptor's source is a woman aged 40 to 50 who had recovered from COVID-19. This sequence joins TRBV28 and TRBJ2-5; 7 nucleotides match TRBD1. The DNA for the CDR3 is TGTGCCAGCAGTTTCGACAGGGCCCAAGAGACCCAGTACTTC. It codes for CASSFDRAQETQYF. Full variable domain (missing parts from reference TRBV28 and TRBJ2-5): DVKVTQSSRYLVKRTGEKVFLECVQDMDHENMFWYRQDPGLGLRLIYFSYDVKMKEKGDIPEGYSVSREKKERFSLILESASTNQTSMYLCASSFDRAQETQYFGPGTRLLVL.